This TCR beta chain stems from a study of beta chain features in type 1 diabetes listed by TCRdb under 2018. Notes on the research overall: Mean age, gender distribution, total cell number and subset yield did not differ between patients and healthy donors. A total of under 140,000,000 sorted cells were examined across all samples, and the number of cells per subset was strongly correlated with RNA yield. Naive and central memory subsets were obtained from all 28 donors, but regulatory and stem cell-like memory subsets were isolated from only 8 patients and about 8 healthy donors. In the study, recently diagnosed type 1 diabetes patients and matched healthy donors were compared on the TCRB repertoires of their sorted circulating CD4+ T cell subsets. General conclusions and limits of the study: Because cDNA rather than genomic DNA was sequenced, highly expressing activated cells could have been over-represented, although no difference in activation and CD3 levels was found between groups. Type 1 diabetes patients showed a moderate but significant shortening of TCRB CDR3 length in all four CD4+ subsets. Naive, central memory and regulatory TCRB repertoires appeared more similar among patients than among healthy donors. PCR might favor shorter templates, but patient and control samples were amplified and corrected together, so any skew would affect both groups equally. Because the HLA sub-analyses included only small numbers of individuals, any influence of HLA type on TCRB rearrangement was left unresolved. Patients with type 1 diabetes made fewer insertions and deleted more nucleotides at VDJ recombination sites, implying thymic rearrangement abnormalities.

The junction shows trimming of 5 bases on V and 7 bases on J, and the gene matches do not reach 19 bases of it. CDR1 and CDR2, per the germline V gene, are LGHNT and FRNRAP. From the cysteine up to the phenylalanine, the CDR3 has a length of 19 residues. Only CDR3 DNA is held: 57 bases, read in frame from base 1. A single peripheral blood draw of approximately 0.11 L on average was collected from each donor into heparinised tubes. A BD FACSAria II was used to sort naive, central memory, regulatory and stem cell-like memory CD4+ T cells with a panel that included CD45RO, CCR7, CD25, CD127, CD95 and CD27. All sorted populations exceeded 95% purity. Right away, PBMCs were isolated by Lymphoprep density gradient centrifugation and were stained directly, with no culture step. To minimize batch effects, samples were stained and sorted in pairs, one healthy donor with one patient per experiment. The High Capacity cDNA Reverse Transcription Kit was used to reverse transcribe all of the isolated RNA, meaning that expressed TCRB transcripts were what got sequenced. Deep immunoSEQ sequencing was applied to naive, central memory and regulatory T cell samples, giving an average of roughly 3.6 million total reads per sample. Sorted cells were lysed in RLT buffer, and RNA was extracted using DNase-treated RNeasy Micro or Mini kits according to cell number. Each cell subset was processed separately to prevent cross-contamination, with patient and healthy donor samples processed together. TCRB sequences were amplified from cDNA with the immunoSEQ multiplex PCR, producing 87-bp fragments spanning the CDR3 region. Sequencing of the amplicons was performed on the Illumina HiSeq platform. From the authors' description of their analysis: Synthetic template baselines were used to correct PCR bias computationally, reads within Hamming distance 2 were collapsed together, and singletons that could not be merged were discarded. By aligning reads against IMGT, V, D and J genes, CDR3 length, and insertions or deletions at six rearrangement sites were assigned. Within each subset, clonotype counts were normalized to sorted cell number, and only after that were true diversity and Gini coefficients computed with the tcR R package. The overlap coefficient, calculated on TCRB nucleotide sequences, was used to measure repertoire sharing. Out-of-frame TCRB sequences from naive cells were analyzed to stand in for the pre-selection repertoire. What TCRdb holds here is the immuneACCESS table cut down to in-frame rearrangements. Part of the clones is not present; checked against another copy, under half of the missing clones reflect an unresolved V gene, and the others are unexplained. The DNA gave D and trimming, while V, J and clone size come from that table. This sample holds 350,000 to 450,000 clones; more than 13% were observed only once. Clones ranked in the top ten supply approximately 0.02% of the sample.

As for this clone: Its specific antigen is unknown. Base quality data are lacking; no much larger clone is found one base away.

Input material: naive CD4+ T cells from blood. The cell subset or site label of this sample denotes: true naive CD4+ T cells. Here the chain combines TRBV12-5 and TRBJ2-5, with 13 middle bases fitting TRBD2. The receptor comes from a woman aged 18 to 35 in good health. The CDR3 region reads CASGPTGTSGTVPSRTQYF. The DNA sequence reads TGTGCTAGTGGTCCCACCGGGACTAGCGGGACGGTTCCTAGTCGGACCCAGTACTTC.